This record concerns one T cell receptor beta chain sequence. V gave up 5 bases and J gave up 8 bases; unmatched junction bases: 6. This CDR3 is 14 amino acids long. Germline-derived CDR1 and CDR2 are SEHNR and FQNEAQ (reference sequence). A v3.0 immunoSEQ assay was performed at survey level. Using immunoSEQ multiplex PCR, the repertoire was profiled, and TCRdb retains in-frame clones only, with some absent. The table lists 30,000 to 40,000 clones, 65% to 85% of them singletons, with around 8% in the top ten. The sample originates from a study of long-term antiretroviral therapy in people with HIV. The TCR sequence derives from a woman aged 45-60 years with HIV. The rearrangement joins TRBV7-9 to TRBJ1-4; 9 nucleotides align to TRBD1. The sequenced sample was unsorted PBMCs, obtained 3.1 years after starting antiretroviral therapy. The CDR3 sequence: CASSRDRVEEKLFF. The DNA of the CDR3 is TGTGCCAGCAGCAGGGACAGGGTAGAGGAAAAACTGTTTTTT.